The T cell receptor beta chain described here comes from a study of post-analysis software for immune sequencing data. Study in general: The study covered relapsing-remitting, secondary progressive and progressive-relapsing courses of multiple sclerosis.

Details on this clonotype: Its antigen is not identified. It may be a read error: a sequence one base away is much more abundant.

Study-wide points: Strong co-clustering by F measure was seen for same-batch samples. There was significantly lower normalized Chao1 diversity in multiple sclerosis patients than in controls. Compared with controls, patients had more of 4 to 6 TRBV segments, including TRBV5-6, TRBV5-1 and TRBV20-1.

This CDR3 spans 14 amino acids. Germline trimming cut 9 bases from V and 6 bases from J; bases unmatched to any gene: 14. Unique molecular identifiers were carried by the TCR beta cDNA libraries. The yield from approximately 1 to 10 million T cells was some 500,000 cDNA molecules in total. TCRdb reprocessed the PCR reads via MiXCR and lists one record per CDR3 protein. Of hundreds of thousands of distinct CDR3 sequences in the sample, about 27% were seen once. This receptor was taken from a girl aged 5 to 17 with multiple sclerosis. The chain combines TRBV12-3 or TRBV12-4 with TRBJ2-7; TRBD2 matches at 7 bases. Sequencing was performed on blood. CDR3 coding DNA: TGTGCCAGGACCTGGGGCGGGAGCGACTCCGAGCAGTACTTC. Translating it yields CARTWGGSDSEQYF.